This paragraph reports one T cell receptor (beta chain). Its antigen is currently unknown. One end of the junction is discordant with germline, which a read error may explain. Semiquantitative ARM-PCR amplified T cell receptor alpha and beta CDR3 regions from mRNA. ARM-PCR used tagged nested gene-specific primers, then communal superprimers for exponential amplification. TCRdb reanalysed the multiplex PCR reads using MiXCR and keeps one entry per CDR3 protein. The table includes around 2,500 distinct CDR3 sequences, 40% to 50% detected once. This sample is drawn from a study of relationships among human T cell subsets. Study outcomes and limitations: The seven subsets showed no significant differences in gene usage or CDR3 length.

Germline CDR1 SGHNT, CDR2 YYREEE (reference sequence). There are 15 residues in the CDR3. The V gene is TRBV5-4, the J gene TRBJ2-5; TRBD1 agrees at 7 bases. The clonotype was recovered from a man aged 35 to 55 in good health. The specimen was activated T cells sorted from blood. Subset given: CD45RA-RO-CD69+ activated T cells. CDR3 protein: CASSLLDRAPETQYF. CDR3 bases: TGCGCCAGCAGCTTACTCGACAGGGCCCCAGAGACCCAGTACTTC.